The clone carrying this TCR beta chain was picked up one time. The sample originates from a study of cytomegalovirus exposure and HLA in healthy donors. With V trimmed by 3 bases and J by 5 bases, 5 bases remained unmatched. Germline CDR1 is SGDLS and CDR2 is YYNGEE. The CDR3 runs 13 residues. The PCR employed 60 Vbeta primers together with 13 Jbeta primers. TCRdb's copy holds only in-frame clones and misses some; the assay was immunoSEQ multiplex PCR. The sample has about 92,000 clones; just under 85% are singletons. The sequenced sample was PBMCs. The chain combines TRBV9 with TRBJ2-7; 7 bases match TRBD1. This TCR came from a woman under 30 in good health and CMV-seropositive. The CDR3 DNA is TGTGCCAGCAGCGGAACAGGGGTCCACGAGCAGTACTTC. Amino acid sequence: CASSGTGVHEQYF. The complete variable domain, with remaining parts taken from reference TRBV9 and TRBJ2-7, reads DSGVTQTPKHLITATGQRVTLRCSPRSGDLSVYWYQQSLDQGLQFLIQYYNGEERAKGNILERFSAQQFPDLHSELNLSSLELGDSALYFCASSGTGVHEQYFGPGTRLTVT.